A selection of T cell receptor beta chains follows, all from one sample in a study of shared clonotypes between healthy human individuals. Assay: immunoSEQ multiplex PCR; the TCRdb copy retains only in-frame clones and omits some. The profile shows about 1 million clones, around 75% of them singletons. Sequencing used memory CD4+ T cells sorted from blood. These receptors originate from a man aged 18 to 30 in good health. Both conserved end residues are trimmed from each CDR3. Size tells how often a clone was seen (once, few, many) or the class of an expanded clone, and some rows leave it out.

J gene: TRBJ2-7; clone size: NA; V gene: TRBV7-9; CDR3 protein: ASSLGLTSEQY
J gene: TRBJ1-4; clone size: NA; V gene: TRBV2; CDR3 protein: ASSEGDRDNEKLF
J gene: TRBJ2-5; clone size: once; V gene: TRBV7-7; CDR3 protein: ASSTQGTKGETQY
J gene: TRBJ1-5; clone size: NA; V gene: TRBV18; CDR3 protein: ASSPKQVTSSNQPQH
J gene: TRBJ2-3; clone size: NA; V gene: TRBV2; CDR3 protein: ASSPGSSTDTQY
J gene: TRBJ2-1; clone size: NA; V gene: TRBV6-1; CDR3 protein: ASSEKPQPNEQF
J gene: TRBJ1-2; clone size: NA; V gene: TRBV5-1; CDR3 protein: ASSLEGARCT
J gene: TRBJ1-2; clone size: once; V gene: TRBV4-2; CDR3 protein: ASSPPGQNYGYT
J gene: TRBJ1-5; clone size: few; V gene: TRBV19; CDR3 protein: ATEAGAWSNQPQH
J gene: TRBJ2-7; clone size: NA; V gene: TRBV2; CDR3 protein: ASASAYEQY
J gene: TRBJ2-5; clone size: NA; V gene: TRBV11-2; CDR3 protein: ASSLYGVAGRLGETQY
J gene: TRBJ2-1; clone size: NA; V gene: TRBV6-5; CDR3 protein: ASSGLPINEQF
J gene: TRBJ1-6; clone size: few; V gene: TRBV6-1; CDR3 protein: ASTGRNSPLH
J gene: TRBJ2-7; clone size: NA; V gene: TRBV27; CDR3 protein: ASSRTSGGTYEQY
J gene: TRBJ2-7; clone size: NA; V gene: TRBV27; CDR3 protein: ASSLDGAYEQY
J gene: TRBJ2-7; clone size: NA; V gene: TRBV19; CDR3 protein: ASSGTGTGPYEQY